This TCR beta chain was profiled in a study of cytomegalovirus exposure and HLA in healthy donors. The trim removed 3 bases at V and 1 base at J, leaving 8 bases unmatched. This CDR3 is 16 amino acids long. CDR1 is SGHNT, CDR2 YYREEE, per germline (reference sequence). The 120-subject validation cohort, separate from the 666-subject first cohort, included the donors. TCRdb keeps only in-frame clones here, not all; method: immunoSEQ multiplex PCR. The sample carries approximately 82,000 clones, 90% to 95% recorded once. Study-level points and caveats: The authors listed 180 or so TCR beta chains as cytomegalovirus-associated. For most TCR sequences rarity was the rule, although some public TCRs occurred in many donors.

To note about this clone: As yet, its antigen is unknown.

This sequence was found in a woman aged 18-30 years in good health and CMV-seronegative. The V gene is TRBV5-4, the J gene TRBJ2-3; the match to TRBD2 covers 7 bases. The specimen was PBMCs. The DNA of the CDR3 is TGTGCCAGCAGCTCGCGACTAAGCGGGGGCACAGATACGCAGTATTTT. It is translated as CASSSRLSGGTDTQYF.